These T cell receptor beta chains were read from a single sample in a study of molecular identifiers for immune sequencing clone quantification. TCRdb passed the PCR reads through MiXCR, listing each CDR3 protein once. This sample has roughly 320,000 distinct CDR3 sequences; 20% to 25% occur once, and the top ten carry under 0.95%. Sample: naive CD8+ T cells from blood, with Jurkat cell RNA spiked in. The origin of the receptors is a human donor in good health. Some libraries in this study had Jurkat cell RNA spiked in. The CDR3 runs from the conserved cysteine through the conserved F or W. The D gene is left open where the match is weak. Where a row states a size, it is once, few, many or the class of an expanded clone; other rows omit it.

clone_size	d_call	v_call	j_call	cdr3_aa	cdr3_nt
many	NA	TRBV2	TRBJ1-4	CASRWTALGTNEKLFF	TGTGCCAGCAGGTGGACAGCGCTTGGAACTAATGAAAAACTGTTTTTT
few	NA	TRBV7-6	TRBJ1-1	CASSLHKAGMNTEAFF	TGTGCCAGCAGCTTACATAAGGCGGGGATGAACACTGAAGCTTTCTTT
few	TRBD1	TRBV25-1	TRBJ1-5	CASSPRGIGQPQHF	TGTGCCAGCAGTCCCAGGGGGATAGGTCAGCCCCAGCATTTT
many	NA	TRBV29-1	TRBJ2-1	CSVAGVEQFF	TGCAGCGTTGCGGGGGTTGAGCAGTTCTTC
NA	NA	TRBV4-3	TRBJ1-1	CASSQDLGGLGEAFF	TGCGCCAGCAGCCAAGACCTGGGGGGACTGGGTGAAGCTTTCTTT
many	NA	TRBV12-3/TRBV12-4	TRBJ1-5	CASSDTGLNQPQHF	TGTGCCAGCAGTGATACAGGACTCAATCAGCCCCAGCATTTT
many	NA	TRBV25-1	TRBJ2-3	CASSQIMANTDTQYF	TGTGCCAGCAGTCAAATTATGGCTAACACAGATACGCAGTATTTT
NA	NA	TRBV30	TRBJ2-1	CAWGEQGNEQFF	TGTGCCTGGGGTGAACAGGGTAATGAGCAGTTCTTC
many	NA	TRBV4-3	TRBJ1-1	CASSQDPPGQDTEAFF	TGCGCCAGCAGCCAAGATCCCCCAGGACAAGACACTGAAGCTTTCTTT
many	TRBD2	TRBV6-2/TRBV6-3	TRBJ2-1	CASILAGEQFF	TGTGCCAGCATCCTAGCGGGAGAGCAGTTCTTC
few	TRBD2	TRBV7-6	TRBJ2-3	CASSLAVGLAGGPTDTQYF	TGTGCCAGCAGCTTAGCGGTAGGGCTAGCGGGGGGGCCTACAGATACGCAGTATTTT
NA	NA	TRBV12-3/TRBV12-4	TRBJ2-3	CASSPLWGPRTDTQYF	TGTGCCAGCAGCCCCCTGTGGGGGCCGCGCACAGATACGCAGTATTTT
many	NA	TRBV19	TRBJ1-1	CASSIAKNTEAFF	TGTGCCAGTAGTATAGCCAAGAACACTGAAGCTTTCTTT
NA	TRBD2	TRBV11-2	TRBJ2-7	CASSPTPGSSGTSYEQYF	TGTGCCAGCAGCCCAACCCCCGGGAGTAGCGGGACCTCCTACGAGCAGTACTTC
many	NA	TRBV6-6	TRBJ2-5	CASSYLLRDTAPYQETQYF	TGTGCCAGCAGTTACTTACTACGGGACACCGCCCCGTACCAAGAGACCCAGTACTTC
many	TRBD1	TRBV6-6	TRBJ2-7	CASRPGTGSTEQYF	TGTGCCAGCAGACCCGGGACAGGGAGTACCGAGCAGTACTTC
NA	NA	TRBV28	TRBJ1-1	CTSSDQGYTEAFF	TGTACCAGCAGTGATCAGGGCTACACTGAAGCTTTCTTT
many	NA	TRBV6-2/TRBV6-3	TRBJ2-3	CASSYSTGSVTVTDTQYF	TGTGCCAGCAGTTACTCGACGGGTAGCGTTACCGTCACAGATACGCAGTATTTT
many	NA	TRBV5-1	TRBJ2-1	CASSLQGPNEQFF	TGCGCCAGCAGCCTACAGGGCCCGAATGAGCAGTTCTTC
few	NA	TRBV6-2/TRBV6-3	TRBJ2-7	CASSPPSTPSSYEQYF	TGTGCCAGCAGCCCCCCTTCGACGCCAAGCTCCTACGAGCAGTACTTC
many	NA	TRBV12-3/TRBV12-4	TRBJ2-3	CASSRERTDTQYF	TGTGCCAGCAGCCGAGAGAGAACAGATACGCAGTATTTT
many	TRBD2	TRBV5-1	TRBJ2-5	CASSPGRLAGTQETQYF	TGCGCCAGCAGCCCCGGAAGACTAGCGGGGACGCAAGAGACCCAGTACTTC
many	NA	TRBV29-1	TRBJ2-7	CSVHISSESSYEQYF	TGCAGCGTCCATATTTCTAGCGAAAGCTCCTACGAGCAGTACTTC
once	NA	TRBV5-1	TRBJ2-7	CASSFDDYEQYF	TGCGCCAGCAGCTTTGACGACTACGAGCAGTACTTC
NA	TRBD2	TRBV11-2	TRBJ2-7	CASSTWTSGSSYEQYF	TGTGCCAGCAGCACCTGGACTAGCGGGAGCTCCTACGAGCAGTACTTC
NA	NA	TRBV7-9	TRBJ2-3	CASSPPAGGGQRTDTQYF	TGTGCCAGCAGTCCTCCGGCTGGCGGCGGCCAGCGCACAGATACGCAGTATTTT
many	NA	TRBV12-3/TRBV12-4	TRBJ1-4	CASSLLAEEKLFF	TGTGCCAGCAGTTTACTAGCGGAGGAAAAACTGTTTTTT
many	NA	TRBV5-6	TRBJ2-3	CASRYGAFSTDTQYF	TGTGCCAGCAGATATGGTGCGTTTAGCACAGATACGCAGTATTTT
few	NA	TRBV3-1	TRBJ1-5	CASSTSGDSNQPQHF	TGTGCCAGCAGCACGTCGGGGGATTCCAATCAGCCCCAGCATTTT
NA	NA	TRBV12-3/TRBV12-4	TRBJ2-1	CASSPSGTSDNNEQFF	TGTGCCAGCAGTCCTTCGGGGACATCCGATAACAATGAGCAGTTCTTC
many	NA	TRBV6-5	TRBJ2-5	CASSYRGHETQYF	TGTGCCAGCAGTTACAGAGGGCACGAGACCCAGTACTTC
few	NA	TRBV3-1	TRBJ2-2	CASSQDLNPQNTGELFF	TGTGCCAGCAGCCAAGATTTAAATCCGCAGAACACCGGGGAGCTGTTTTTT
few	TRBD1	TRBV11-2	TRBJ2-3	CASSLNPGTDLSSPDTQYF	TGTGCCAGCAGCTTAAATCCCGGGACAGACCTCTCCTCACCAGATACGCAGTATTTT
many	NA	TRBV29-1	TRBJ1-2	CSVDPYGYGYTF	TGCAGCGTTGACCCATACGGCTATGGCTACACCTTC
many	NA	TRBV9	TRBJ2-4	CASSVETGPGIQYF	TGTGCCAGCAGCGTAGAGACAGGTCCTGGCATTCAGTACTTC
NA	NA	TRBV11-2	TRBJ1-5	CASSFLTGSNQPQHF	TGTGCCAGCAGCTTTTTAACGGGGAGCAATCAGCCCCAGCATTTT
many	NA	TRBV19	TRBJ2-5	CASSMGVGDQETQYF	TGTGCCAGTAGTATGGGGGTTGGAGACCAAGAGACCCAGTACTTC
few	NA	TRBV7-6	TRBJ2-3	CASSLGTATDTQYF	TGTGCCAGCAGCTTAGGTACAGCCACAGATACGCAGTATTTT
many	NA	TRBV7-3	TRBJ2-2	CASSLSGGTGELFF	TGTGCCAGCAGCTTAAGCGGCGGAACCGGGGAGCTGTTTTTT
many	TRBD1	TRBV2	TRBJ1-1	CATRDSHTEAFF	TGTGCGACCCGGGACAGCCACACTGAAGCTTTCTTT
many	TRBD1	TRBV19	TRBJ2-7	CASSYRDSETYEQYF	TGTGCCAGTAGTTACCGGGACAGCGAAACCTACGAGCAGTACTTC
NA	NA	TRBV5-6	TRBJ2-7	CASSLTMPYELYF	TGTGCCAGCAGCTTGACCATGCCCTACGAGCTGTACTTC
NA	NA	TRBV6-2/TRBV6-3	TRBJ1-5	CASSYMGPGYSNQPQHF	TGTGCCAGCAGTTATATGGGCCCCGGCTATAGCAATCAGCCCCAGCATTTT
NA	NA	TRBV19	TRBJ2-6	CASRGANVRTF	TGTGCCAGTAGGGGAGCCAACGTCCGGACTTTC
NA	NA	TRBV18	TRBJ2-6	CASSPKEFAGANVLTF	TGTGCCAGCTCACCGAAGGAATTCGCTGGGGCCAACGTCCTGACTTTC